Detailed here is one T cell receptor (beta chain). What it binds is not known. This CDR3 is 14 amino acids long. Germline V lookup: CDR1 MDHEN, CDR2 SYDVKM. Trimming left V 4 bases short and J 7 bases short, with 16 bases between. Primers: 52 TRBV forward and 13 TRBJ reverse. Profiled with immunoSEQ multiplex PCR; TCRdb holds only in-frame clones, not every one. There are about 30,000 clones in the sample; around 92% occur only once, and approximately 1.5% lies in the top ten. The entry originates in a study of regulatory T cells. Study-wide findings and caveats: In CD3G-deficient patients, conventional CD4+ T cells were enriched for hydrophobic CDR3 residues at positions 6 and 7. In patients, unique TRB V-J pairs were restricted and V/J usage skewed, especially in Tregs.

A couple of CD3G-deficient patients had more severe autoimmunity; all had some. At testing, patients were 2 to 39 years old, with reduced naive and increased memory T-cell proportions. Regulatory (CD25-high CD127-low) and conventional (CD25-low CD127-high) CD4+ T cells were sorted separately. This receptor was taken from a young adult with CD3G deficiency. Sequencing was carried out using conventional CD4+ T cells sorted from blood. The chain couples TRBV28 to TRBJ2-5; D might be TRBD1 or TRBD2, each matching 5 bases. DNA for the CDR3: TGTGCCAGCAGTTCGTCGGACCATGGGGGGACCCAGTACTTC. Protein sequence: CASSSSDHGGTQYF.